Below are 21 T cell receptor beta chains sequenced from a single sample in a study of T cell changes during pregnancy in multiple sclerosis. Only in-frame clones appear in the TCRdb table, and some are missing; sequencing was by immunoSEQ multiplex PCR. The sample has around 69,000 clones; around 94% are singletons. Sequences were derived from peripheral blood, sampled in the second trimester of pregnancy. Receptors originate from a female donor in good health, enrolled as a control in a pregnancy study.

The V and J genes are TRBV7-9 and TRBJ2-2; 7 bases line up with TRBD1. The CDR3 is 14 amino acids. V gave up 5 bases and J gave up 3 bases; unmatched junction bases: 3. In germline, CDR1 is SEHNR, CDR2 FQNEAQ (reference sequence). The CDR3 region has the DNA TGTGCCAGCAGCACCGACAGGGACACCGGGGAGCTGTTTTTT. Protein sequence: CASSTDRDTGELFF.

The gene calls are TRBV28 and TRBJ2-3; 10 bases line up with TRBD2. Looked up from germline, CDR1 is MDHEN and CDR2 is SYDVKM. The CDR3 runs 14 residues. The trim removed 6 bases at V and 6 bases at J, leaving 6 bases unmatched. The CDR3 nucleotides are TGTGCCAGCAGCCGCGATAGCGGGGGGGATACGCAGTATTTT. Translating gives CASSRDSGGDTQYF.

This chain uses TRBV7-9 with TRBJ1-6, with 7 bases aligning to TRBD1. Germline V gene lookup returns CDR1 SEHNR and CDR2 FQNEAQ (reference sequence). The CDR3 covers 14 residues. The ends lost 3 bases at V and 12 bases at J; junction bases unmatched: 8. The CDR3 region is CASSFSDRDRPLHF. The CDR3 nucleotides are TGTGCCAGCAGCTTCTCAGACAGGGACAGACCCCTCCACTTT.

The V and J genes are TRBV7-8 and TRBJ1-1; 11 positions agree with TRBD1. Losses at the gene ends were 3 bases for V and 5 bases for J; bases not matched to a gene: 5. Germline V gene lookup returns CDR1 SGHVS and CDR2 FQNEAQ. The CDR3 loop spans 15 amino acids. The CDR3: CASSFGTGGKTEAFF. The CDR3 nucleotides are TGTGCCAGCAGCTTTGGGACAGGGGGAAAAACTGAAGCTTTCTTT.

The CDR3 region has the DNA TGTGCCAGCAGCTCTGACTTTTACGAGCAGTACTTC. Its protein product is CASSSDFYEQYF. The genes are TRBV13 and TRBJ2-7, with no clear D. The germline V and J ends were trimmed by 4 bases and 4 bases, with 8 bases remaining between them. This CDR3 contains 12 residues. Germline V gene data show CDR1 as PRHDT and CDR2 as FYEKMQ (reference sequence). The complete variable domain, with remaining parts taken from reference TRBV13 and TRBJ2-7, reads AAGVIQSPRHLIKEKRETATLKCYPIPRHDTVYWYQQGPGQDPQFLISFYEKMQSDKGSIPDRFSAQQFSDYHSELNMSSLELGDSALYFCASSSDFYEQYFGPGTRLTVT.

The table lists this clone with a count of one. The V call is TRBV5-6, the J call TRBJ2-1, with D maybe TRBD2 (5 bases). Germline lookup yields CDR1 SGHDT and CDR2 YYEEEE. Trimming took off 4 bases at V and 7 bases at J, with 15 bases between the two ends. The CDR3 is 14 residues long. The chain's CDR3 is CASSRGITWNEQFF. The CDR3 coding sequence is TGTGCCAGCAGCCGGGGTATTACTTGGAATGAGCAGTTCTTC.

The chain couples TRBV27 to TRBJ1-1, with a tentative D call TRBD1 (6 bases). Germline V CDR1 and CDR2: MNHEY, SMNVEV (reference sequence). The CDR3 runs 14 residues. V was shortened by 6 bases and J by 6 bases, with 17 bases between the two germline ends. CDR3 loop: CASSFSRGSSEAFF. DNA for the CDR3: TGTGCCAGCAGCTTCTCCAGGGGATCTTCTGAAGCTTTCTTT.

The CDR3 is CASSPGTEVIYGYTF. The CDR3 DNA reads TGTGCCAGCAGCCCCGGGACAGAGGTTATCTATGGCTACACCTTC. V usage is TRBV7-9 and J usage is TRBJ1-2, with 7 bases matching TRBD1. From germline, CDR1 is SEHNR and CDR2 FQNEAQ (reference sequence). After removal of 5 bases from V and 4 bases from J, the junction contained 10 bases not matched to a gene. This CDR3 is built from 15 residues. Based on the CDR3 plus reference TRBV7-9 and TRBJ1-2, the full variable domain is DTGVSQNPRHKITKRGQNVTFRCDPISEHNRLYWYRQTLGQGPEFLTYFQNEAQLEKSRLLSDRFSAERPKGSFSTLEIQRTEQGDSAMYLCASSPGTEVIYGYTFGSGTRLTVV.

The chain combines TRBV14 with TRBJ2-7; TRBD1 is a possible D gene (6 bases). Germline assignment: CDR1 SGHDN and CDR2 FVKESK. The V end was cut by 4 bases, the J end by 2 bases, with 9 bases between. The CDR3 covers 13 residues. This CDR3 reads CASSPGTPYEQYF. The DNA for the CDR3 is TGTGCCAGCAGCCCAGGGACACCCTACGAGCAGTACTTC.

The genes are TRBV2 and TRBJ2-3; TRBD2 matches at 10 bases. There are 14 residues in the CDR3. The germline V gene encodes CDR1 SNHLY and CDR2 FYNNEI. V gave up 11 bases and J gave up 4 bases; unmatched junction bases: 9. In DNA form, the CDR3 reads TGTGCCGGGGGAGCGGGGGGGCCGGCAGATACGCAGTATTTT. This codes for CAGGAGGPADTQYF.

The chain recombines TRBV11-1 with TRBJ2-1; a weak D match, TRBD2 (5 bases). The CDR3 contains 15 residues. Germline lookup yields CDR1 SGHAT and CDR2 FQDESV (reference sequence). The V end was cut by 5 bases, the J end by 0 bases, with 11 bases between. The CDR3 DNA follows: TGTGCCAGCAGCGATCGAGGGAGCTCCTACAATGAGCAGTTCTTC. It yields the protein CASSDRGSSYNEQFF.

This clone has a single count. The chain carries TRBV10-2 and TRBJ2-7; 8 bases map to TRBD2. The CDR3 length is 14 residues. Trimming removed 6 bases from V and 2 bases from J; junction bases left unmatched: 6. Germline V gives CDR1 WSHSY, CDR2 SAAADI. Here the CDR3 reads CASRGGGPPYEQYF. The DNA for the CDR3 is TGCGCCAGCAGGGGCGGGGGGCCGCCCTACGAGCAGTACTTC.

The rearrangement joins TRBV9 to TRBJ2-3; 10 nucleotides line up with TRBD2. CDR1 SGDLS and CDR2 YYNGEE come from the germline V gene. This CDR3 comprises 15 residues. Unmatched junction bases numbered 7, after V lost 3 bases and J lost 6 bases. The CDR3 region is CASSGRTSGVDTQYF. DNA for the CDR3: TGTGCCAGCAGCGGACGGACTAGCGGCGTGGATACGCAGTATTTT.

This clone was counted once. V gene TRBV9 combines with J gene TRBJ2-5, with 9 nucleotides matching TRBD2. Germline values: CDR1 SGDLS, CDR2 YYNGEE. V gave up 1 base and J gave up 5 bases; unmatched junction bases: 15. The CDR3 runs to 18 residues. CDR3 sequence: CASSVPRGAGGPEETQYF. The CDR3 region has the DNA TGTGCCAGCAGCGTACCCAGAGGGGCGGGGGGGCCAGAGGAGACCCAGTACTTC.

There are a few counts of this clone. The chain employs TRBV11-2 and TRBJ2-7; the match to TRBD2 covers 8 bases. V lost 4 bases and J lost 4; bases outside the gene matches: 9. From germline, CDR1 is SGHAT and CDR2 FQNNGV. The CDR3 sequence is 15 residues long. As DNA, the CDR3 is TGTGCCAGCAGCTCCCCTCGGGGGGGCCGGTACGAGCAGTACTTC. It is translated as CASSSPRGGRYEQYF.

The CDR3, as DNA: TGTGCCAGCAGTTTGTTTGGAGGGTACGAGCAGTACTTC. Translating it yields CASSLFGGYEQYF. The chain couples TRBV28 to TRBJ2-7; D perhaps matches TRBD2 (6 bases). V lost 3 bases and J 4 bases, leaving 10 bases between the germline ends. The CDR3 has 13 amino acids. Germline V gene sequence: CDR1 MDHEN, CDR2 SYDVKM.

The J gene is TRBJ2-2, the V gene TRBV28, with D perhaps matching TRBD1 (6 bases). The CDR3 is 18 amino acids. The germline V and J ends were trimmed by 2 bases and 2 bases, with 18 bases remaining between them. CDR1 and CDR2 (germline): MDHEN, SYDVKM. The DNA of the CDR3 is TGTGCCAGCAGTTTAGGGGGACGGGACATCCCTAACACCGGGGAGCTGTTTTTT. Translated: CASSLGGRDIPNTGELFF.

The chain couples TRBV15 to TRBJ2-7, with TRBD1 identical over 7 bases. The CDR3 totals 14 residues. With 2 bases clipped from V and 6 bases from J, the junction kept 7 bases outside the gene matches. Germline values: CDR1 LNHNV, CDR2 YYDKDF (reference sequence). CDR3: CATSRRRQGGEQYF. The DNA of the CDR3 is TGTGCCACCAGCAGAAGGCGACAGGGTGGCGAGCAGTACTTC.

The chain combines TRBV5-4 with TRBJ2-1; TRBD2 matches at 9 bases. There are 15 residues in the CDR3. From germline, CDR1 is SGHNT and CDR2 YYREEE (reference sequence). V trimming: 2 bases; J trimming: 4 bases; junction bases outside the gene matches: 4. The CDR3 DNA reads TGTGCCAGCAGCTTTGACAGCGGGGGGTACAATGAGCAGTTCTTC. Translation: CASSFDSGGYNEQFF.

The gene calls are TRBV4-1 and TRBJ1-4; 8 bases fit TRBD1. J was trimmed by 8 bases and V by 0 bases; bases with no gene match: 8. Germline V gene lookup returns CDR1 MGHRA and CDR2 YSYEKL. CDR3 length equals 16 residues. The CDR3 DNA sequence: TGCGCCAGCAGCCAAGAACCGACAGGGGTGGGAGAAAAACTGTTTTTT. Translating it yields CASSQEPTGVGEKLFF.

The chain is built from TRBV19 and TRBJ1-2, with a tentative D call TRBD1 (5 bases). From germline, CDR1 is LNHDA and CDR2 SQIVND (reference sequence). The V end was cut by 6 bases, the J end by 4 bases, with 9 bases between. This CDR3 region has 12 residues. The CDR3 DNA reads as TGTGCCAGTAGCCCCAGGGCCTATGGCTACACCTTC. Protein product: CASSPRAYGYTF.